This T cell receptor beta chain was retrieved from a study of long-term antiretroviral therapy in people with HIV. Every participant with HIV received treatment in the United States. Ahead of DNA extraction, samples held about 0.95-10 million cryopreserved PBMC each. Researchers ran immunoSEQ v3.0 at survey level. Sequencing was performed with immunoSEQ multiplex PCR; in TCRdb, only in-frame clones are kept and a portion is missing. Here the sample spans 13,000 or so clones, 80% being singletons. Between the trimmed V and J ends, which lost 8 bases and 4 bases, there was a span of 20 bases. This CDR3 comprises 15 residues.

The rearrangement links TRBV23-1 to TRBJ1-2; the D is unclear. TRBV23-1 is an open reading frame whose function is uncertain. Here the sequenced sample was unsorted PBMCs, taken 3.2 years before starting antiretroviral therapy. The sequence came from a man aged 40-49 years with HIV. CDR3 residues: CASAGRTPLSYGYTF. CDR3 nucleotides: TGCGCCAGCGCTGGGCGCACACCCCTTTCCTATGGCTACACCTTC.